The rows below give T cell receptor beta chains drawn from one sample of a study of shared T cell receptors in the human thymus. Assay: immunoSEQ multiplex PCR; the TCRdb copy retains only in-frame clones and omits some. Counted here are roughly 710,000 clones, approximately 83% occurring once; the ten biggest clones make up around 0.0099%. The data also belong to a second study, concerning human thymus T cells.

The sample taken for sequencing was thymocytes. These receptors were collected from a girl under two years old with a congenital heart defect. Each CDR3 is given with its conserved first and last residue.

j_call v_call cdr3_aa
TRBJ2-1 TRBV19 CASSRAGFSYNEQFF
TRBJ1-2 TRBV19 CASSGRRQRLLYGYTF
TRBJ2-3 TRBV28 CASRGSRFTDTQYF
TRBJ1-2 TRBV28 CASSPRRQGASDYGYTF
TRBJ2-7 TRBV5-1 CASSLGTGIPYEQYF
TRBJ1-5 TRBV15 CATSEGAYSNQPQHF
TRBJ2-7 TRBV18 CASSPPRGASSYEQYF
TRBJ2-3 TRBV10-3 CAIGDGGAGAPTDTQYF
TRBJ2-1 TRBV5-1 CASSLRSSGGPGDEQFF
TRBJ1-1 TRBV11-2 CASRPNRVNTEAFF
TRBJ2-7 TRBV5-1 CASSHNPGQEAYEQYF
TRBJ1-2 TRBV20-1 CSATGYTF
TRBJ2-2 TRBV10-2 CASRGAHSSNTGELFF
TRBJ2-4 TRBV2 CASRATSVSLIQYF
TRBJ1-1 TRBV5-1 CASSSDRIGVENTEAFF
TRBJ1-5 TRBV2 CASGQPQHF
TRBJ1-6 TRBV7-6 CASSSRGSPLHF
TRBJ2-2 TRBV5-1 CASSLSQGDWNTGELFF
TRBJ1-2 TRBV5-4 CASSWDRDLGYTF
TRBJ1-2 TRBV7-2 CASSGIGQGDYGYTF
TRBJ1-1 TRBV10-3 CAISELQRNTEAFF
TRBJ1-6 TRBV11-2 CASSSVNSPLHF
TRBJ1-2 TRBV10-3 CAIRGGIPNLYTF
TRBJ1-3 TRBV14 CASSPSGNTIYF
TRBJ2-1 TRBV29-1 CSVRDRGKNNEQFF
TRBJ2-5 TRBV7-3 CASSRYPGETQYF
TRBJ1-6 TRBV5-1 CASRRDRDIYNSPLHF
TRBJ2-3 TRBV2 CALRRDFGTDTQYF
TRBJ2-7 TRBV7-9 CASSLGLAYEQYF
TRBJ2-1 TRBV5-8 CASSVYQHRGWILNEQFF
TRBJ1-4 TRBV7-2 CASSLRRVTTKLFF
TRBJ1-4 TRBV6-5 CASSYKRAGVWEKLFF